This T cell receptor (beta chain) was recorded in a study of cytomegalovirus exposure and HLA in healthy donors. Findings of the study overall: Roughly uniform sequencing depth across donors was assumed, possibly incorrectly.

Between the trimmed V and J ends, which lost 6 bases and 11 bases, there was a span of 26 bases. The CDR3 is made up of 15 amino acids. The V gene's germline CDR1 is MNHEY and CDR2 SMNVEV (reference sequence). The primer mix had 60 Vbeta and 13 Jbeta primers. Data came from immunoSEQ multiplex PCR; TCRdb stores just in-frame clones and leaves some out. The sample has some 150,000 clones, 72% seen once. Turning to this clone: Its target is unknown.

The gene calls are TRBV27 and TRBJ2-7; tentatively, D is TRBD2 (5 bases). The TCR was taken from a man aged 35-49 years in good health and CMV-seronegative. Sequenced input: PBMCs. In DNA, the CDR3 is TGTGCCAGCAGCCCCATAGGGAGCGGTCTTCAAGAGGAGTACTTC. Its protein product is CASSPIGSGLQEEYF.